The entry below describes one TCR beta chain. The record originates from a study of blood T cell repertoires in COVID-19. As handled by the study authors: Counts of nucleated cells, estimated from reference gene primer amplification, were obtained. Only in-frame clones appear in the TCRdb table, and some are missing; sequencing was by immunoSEQ multiplex PCR. D and trimming were read from the DNA, whereas the V and J calls and clone size are those reported in that table. In the table there are 260,000 or so clones, approximately 85% of which are singletons. The receptor was isolated from a woman between 65 and 79 years old with acute or convalescent COVID-19. Sequencing was carried out using peripheral blood.

Written as DNA, the CDR3 is TGCGCCAGCAGCTTTTCGACAGGCCCCAATCAGCCCCAGCATTTT. Its translation is CASSFSTGPNQPQHF. V is TRBV5-1 and J is TRBJ1-5, with D perhaps matching TRBD1 (6 bases). This CDR3 comprises 15 residues. Per the germline V gene, CDR1 is SGHRS and CDR2 is YFSETQ. V was shortened by 2 bases and J by 3 bases, with 12 bases between the two germline ends.